Listed below are T cell receptor beta chains from one sample, sequenced in a study of technical replicates of blood from a few donors. Profiling relied on immunoSEQ multiplex PCR, and the TCRdb table lists in-frame clones only, not all of them. The table records under 95,000 clones, around 94% of them present only once. Specimen: T cells isolated from PBMCs. All receptors come from a human donor in good health. Each CDR3 is given with its conserved first and last residue. The D gene is left open where the match is weak. Size tells how often a clone was seen (once, few, many) or the class of an expanded clone, and some rows leave it out.

j_gene | v_gene | abundance | d_gene | CDR3nt | CDR3aa
TRBJ2-1 | TRBV18 | once | TRBD1 | TGTGCCAGCGTGCCGGGGACAGGGGTTAAATACAATGAGCAGTTCTTC | CASVPGTGVKYNEQFF
TRBJ1-1 | TRBV6-4 | once | - | TGTGCCAGCAGTGAGCAGGAAGCCACTGAAGCTTTCTTT | CASSEQEATEAFF
TRBJ2-1 | TRBV5-1 | - | - | TGCGCCAGCAGCTTAACAGGGTACAATGAGCAGTTCTTC | CASSLTGYNEQFF
TRBJ2-1 | TRBV29-1 | - | - | TGCAGCGTTACCAATACCGATCCTAGGGGAGGATCCCCCGATGAGCAGTTCTTC | CSVTNTDPRGGSPDEQFF
TRBJ1-2 | TRBV2 | - | TRBD1 | TGTGCCACCATTGGGGACAGGTACAATGGCTACACCTTC | CATIGDRYNGYTF
TRBJ1-4 | TRBV19 | - | - | TGTGCCAGTAGTATTATCAGAAACCGGGATGAAAAACTGTTTTTT | CASSIIRNRDEKLFF
TRBJ1-2 | TRBV5-6 | once | TRBD1 | TGTGCCAGCAGCCGGGACAGAGCGTATGGCTACACCTTC | CASSRDRAYGYTF
TRBJ2-1 | TRBV19 | - | - | TGCGAGCGGTACAATGAGCAGTTCTTC | CERYNEQFF
TRBJ2-7 | TRBV18 | - | - | TGTGCCAGCTCACCACCGGGCCTCGGCTCCTACGAGCAGTACTTC | CASSPPGLGSYEQYF
TRBJ1-1 | TRBV13 | - | - | TGTGCCAGCAGCTTAGGTTGGGAAGAACAGGAGAACACTGAAGCTTTCTTT | CASSLGWEEQENTEAFF
TRBJ2-5 | TRBV6-5 | - | - | TGTGCCAGCAACCTCTACCCCGGAGAGACCCAGTACTTC | CASNLYPGETQYF
TRBJ1-5 | TRBV5-6 | - | - | TGTGCCAGCAGCTTGGCGGGGGGCGCGTGGAATCAGCCCCAGCATTTT | CASSLAGGAWNQPQHF
TRBJ2-3 | TRBV27 | - | TRBD2 | TGTGCCAGCAGGCATGGGACTAGCGGGGGGCTTAGCACAGATACGCAGTATTTT | CASRHGTSGGLSTDTQYF
TRBJ1-2 | TRBV14 | - | TRBD1 | TGTGCCAGCAGCCCAGGGGGACAGGAAGGACGCTATGGCTACACCTTC | CASSPGGQEGRYGYTF
TRBJ2-7 | TRBV5-1 | - | TRBD2 | TGCGCCAGCAGCCCACGGACTAGCGGCGTCTACGAGCAGTACTTC | CASSPRTSGVYEQYF
TRBJ1-2 | TRBV6-6 | - | - | TGTGCCAGCAGTTACGGAGGCGGAGAGCATGGCTACACCTTC | CASSYGGGEHGYTF
TRBJ2-2 | TRBV6-6 | - | - | TGTGCCAGCAGTTCGAACCGGGCTCGAGGGTGGCTGTTTTTT | CASSSNRARGWLFF
TRBJ1-6 | TRBV30 | - | - | TGTGCCTGGAGTTACGAGGCCACGGGAGAGTCACCCCTCCACTTT | CAWSYEATGESPLHF
TRBJ1-6 | TRBV30 | - | TRBD1 | TGTGCCTGGAGGCCAAGACAGGGTTTGCATTCACCCCTCCACTTT | CAWRPRQGLHSPLHF
TRBJ2-1 | TRBV27 | - | - | TGTGCCAGCAGTTTACGGGGGGCTCCCAAAGTCAATGAGCAGTTCTTC | CASSLRGAPKVNEQFF
TRBJ1-2 | TRBV27 | - | TRBD1 | TGTGCCAGCAGTTCGGGGACAGCTAACTATGGCTACACCTTC | CASSSGTANYGYTF
TRBJ2-7 | TRBV6-5 | - | - | TGTGCCAGCAGGTCAAACAACGAGCAGTACTTC | CASRSNNEQYF
TRBJ2-5 | TRBV9 | - | - | TGTGCCAGCAGCGTAGATGGGTCGGGCGGGGAGACCCAGTACTTC | CASSVDGSGGETQYF
TRBJ2-7 | TRBV5-1 | - | TRBD2 | TGCGCCAGCAGCTTGAGCAGCGGGGGGGGTCTCGAGCAGTACTTC | CASSLSSGGGLEQYF
TRBJ2-7 | TRBV9 | - | TRBD1 | TGTGCCAGCAGCGTCGGGACAGGGGGGGCCGAGCAGTACTTC | CASSVGTGGAEQYF
TRBJ1-6 | TRBV7-9 | - | - | TGTGCCAGCAGCGGGACTTCCAGGTCACCCCTCCACTTT | CASSGTSRSPLHF
TRBJ1-2 | TRBV7-8 | - | - | TGTGCCAGCAGCTTATTTTCCGGGTATGGCTACACCTTC | CASSLFSGYGYTF
TRBJ2-7 | TRBV4-1 | - | - | TGCGCCAGCAGTCCGAGAACAGCCTACGAGCAGTACTTC | CASSPRTAYEQYF
TRBJ2-7 | TRBV28 | - | TRBD1 | TGTGCCAGCAGTCCTTACGGGACAGGGGGCATCTACGAGCAGTACTTC | CASSPYGTGGIYEQYF
TRBJ2-1 | TRBV5-1 | - | TRBD2 | TGCGCCAGCAGCCTACCGGGACTAGTCGGTTACAATGAGCAGTTCTTC | CASSLPGLVGYNEQFF
TRBJ2-6 | TRBV4-1 | - | TRBD1 | TGCGCCAGCAGCCAAGCACCGACGGGACAGGGAACCCTCTCTGGGGCCAACGTCCTGACTTTC | CASSQAPTGQGTLSGANVLTF
TRBJ2-2 | TRBV6-5 | once | TRBD2 | TGTGCCAGCAGTATGACTAGCGGCACCGGGGAGCTGTTTTTT | CASSMTSGTGELFF
TRBJ2-7 | TRBV7-2 | - | TRBD2 | TGTGCCAGCAGCACCCCAGCGGGAACCTACGGGCAGTACTTC | CASSTPAGTYGQYF
TRBJ1-1 | TRBV25-1 | - | - | TGTGCCAGCAGTGACGCCCGACAGTCGAACACTGAAGCTTTCTTT | CASSDARQSNTEAFF
TRBJ2-3 | TRBV2 | - | TRBD1 | TGTGCCAGCAGGGTAGAACAGGGGGTGGATACGCAGTATTTT | CASRVEQGVDTQYF
TRBJ1-1 | TRBV5-1 | - | - | TGCGCCAGCAGCCTCCCTCAGGGAGGGACTGAAGCTTTCTTT | CASSLPQGGTEAFF
TRBJ2-2 | TRBV4-1 | - | - | TGCGCCAGCAGCCAAGCTGGAGGGCCGGAGTACACCGGGGAGCTGTTTTTT | CASSQAGGPEYTGELFF
TRBJ2-3 | TRBV7-9 | - | - | TGTGCCAGCAGCTGGAGAGCAGGGTTTGAAGATACGCAGTATTTT | CASSWRAGFEDTQYF
TRBJ2-7 | TRBV11-2 | - | TRBD2 | TGTGCCAGCAGCCCCGTCCGGACTAGCTTCTACGAGCAGTACTTC | CASSPVRTSFYEQYF
TRBJ2-2 | TRBV13 | - | TRBD1 | TGTGCCAGCATCCAGGGACAGGGGGACACCGGGGAGCTGTTTTTT | CASIQGQGDTGELFF
TRBJ2-2 | TRBV11-3 | - | - | TGTGCCAGCAGCTTAAACACCCACACCGGGGAGCTGTTTTTT | CASSLNTHTGELFF
TRBJ2-5 | TRBV5-1 | once | TRBD2 | TGCGCCAGCAGCTTGAGGACTAGCGTGGAGACCCAGTACTTC | CASSLRTSVETQYF
TRBJ2-1 | TRBV9 | - | TRBD2 | TGTGCCAGCAGCATCCTAGCGGGGAACAATGAGCAGTTCTTC | CASSILAGNNEQFF
TRBJ2-1 | TRBV14 | - | - | TGTGCCAGCAGCTTTAGACACTACAATGAGCAGTTCTTC | CASSFRHYNEQFF
TRBJ1-5 | TRBV9 | - | - | TGTGCCAGCAGCGGTGACGGGGGTAGCAATCAGCCCCAGCATTTT | CASSGDGGSNQPQHF
TRBJ2-7 | TRBV7-9 | - | - | TGTGCCAGCAGCATCACCTACGAGCAGTACTTC | CASSITYEQYF
TRBJ1-5 | TRBV6-1 | - | - | TGTGCCAGCGGAACAGGGAATCAGCCCCAGCATTTT | CASGTGNQPQHF
TRBJ2-7 | TRBV2 | - | - | TGTGCCAGCAGTGTGAGCAACTACGAGCAGTACTTC | CASSVSNYEQYF
TRBJ2-1 | TRBV5-1 | - | - | TGCGCCAGCAGCTTGGAGTCTAGGGAGAACAATGAGCAGTTCTTC | CASSLESRENNEQFF
TRBJ2-7 | TRBV9 | - | TRBD1 | TGTGCCAGCAGCGCAGACGGACAGGGTGCGGAGCAGTACTTC | CASSADGQGAEQYF
TRBJ2-7 | TRBV19 | - | TRBD2 | TGTGCCAGTAGTACCCCCGGGGGGGTCTACGAGCAGTACTTC | CASSTPGGVYEQYF